This is a list of T cell receptor beta chains from one sample in a study of metastatic and nonmetastatic thyroid tumors. Through MiXCR, TCRdb re-clonotyped the PCR reads. There are about 69,000 clones in the sample; more than 13% occur only once, and 6.5% lies in the top ten. Sequences were obtained from blood. These receptors all stem from a male donor with papillary thyroid cancer or a benign thyroid nodule (not recorded which). Some clones in this sample may be carry-over from other donors' samples. The CDR3 runs from the conserved cysteine through the conserved F or W.

CDR3 length: 15
V gene: TRBV4-1
J gene: TRBJ2-3
CDR3 protein: CASSQQGGASDTQYF

CDR3 length: 16
V gene: TRBV6-1
J gene: TRBJ2-2
CDR3 protein: CASSGRQGWNTGELFF

CDR3 length: 14
V gene: TRBV12-3/TRBV12-4
J gene: TRBJ1-1
CDR3 protein: CASSLGVMNTEAFF

CDR3 length: 15
V gene: TRBV4-2
J gene: TRBJ1-2
CDR3 protein: CASSQSGQGIYGYTF

CDR3 length: 16
V gene: TRBV28
J gene: TRBJ1-2
CDR3 protein: CASEPSRGVAGYGYTF

CDR3 length: 15
V gene: TRBV7-2
J gene: TRBJ2-1
CDR3 protein: CASSFASGSTGVQFF

CDR3 length: 17
V gene: TRBV9
J gene: TRBJ1-3
CDR3 protein: CASSERDNRGPGNTIYF

CDR3 length: 16
V gene: TRBV12-3/TRBV12-4
J gene: TRBJ2-5
CDR3 protein: CASSGGSYRGQETQYF

CDR3 length: 17
V gene: TRBV12-3/TRBV12-4
J gene: TRBJ2-6
CDR3 protein: CASSPGQGVSGANVLTF

CDR3 length: 17
V gene: TRBV5-5
J gene: TRBJ2-1
CDR3 protein: CASSSPGLAGARDEQFF

CDR3 length: 11
V gene: TRBV20-1
J gene: TRBJ2-7
CDR3 protein: CSALRGHEQYF

CDR3 length: 13
V gene: TRBV18
J gene: TRBJ2-2
CDR3 protein: CASRTGITGELFF

CDR3 length: 13
V gene: TRBV30
J gene: TRBJ2-2
CDR3 protein: CAWSGSSTGELFF

CDR3 length: 16
V gene: TRBV19
J gene: TRBJ1-1
CDR3 protein: CASMGQGLLMNTEAFF

CDR3 length: 14
V gene: TRBV6-6
J gene: TRBJ2-2
CDR3 protein: CASSYVEGSGELFF

CDR3 length: 14
V gene: TRBV12-3/TRBV12-4
J gene: TRBJ2-1
CDR3 protein: CASRSRGYYNEQFF

CDR3 length: 16
V gene: TRBV7-9
J gene: TRBJ2-5
CDR3 protein: CASSPRSGELGENQYF

CDR3 length: 16
V gene: TRBV11-2
J gene: TRBJ2-1
CDR3 protein: CAIIFKGGTGYNEQFF

CDR3 length: 15
V gene: TRBV2
J gene: TRBJ2-3
CDR3 protein: CASSIGQAHTDTQYF

CDR3 length: 13
V gene: TRBV19
J gene: TRBJ2-5
CDR3 protein: CASSTRTQETQYF

CDR3 length: 14
V gene: TRBV5-6
J gene: TRBJ1-5
CDR3 protein: CASSLGGAGQPQHF

CDR3 length: 14
V gene: TRBV6-1
J gene: TRBJ2-3
CDR3 protein: CASSRALAGDTQYF

CDR3 length: 14
V gene: TRBV5-6
J gene: TRBJ1-2
CDR3 protein: CASSLSGVGYGYTF

CDR3 length: 17
V gene: TRBV9
J gene: TRBJ2-3
CDR3 protein: CASSPIRPAGYTDTQYF

CDR3 length: 19
V gene: TRBV10-3
J gene: TRBJ1-6
CDR3 protein: CAISESVSFKSSYNSPLHF

CDR3 length: 16
V gene: TRBV24-1
J gene: TRBJ2-7
CDR3 protein: CATSDFGGTGTYEQYF

CDR3 length: 13
V gene: TRBV12-3/TRBV12-4
J gene: TRBJ1-2
CDR3 protein: CASSRRGGFNYIF

CDR3 length: 17
V gene: TRBV9
J gene: TRBJ2-1
CDR3 protein: CASSGAGKGGSYNEQFF

CDR3 length: 18
V gene: TRBV6-2/TRBV6-3
J gene: TRBJ1-5
CDR3 protein: CASTEDREFTISNQPQHF

CDR3 length: 17
V gene: TRBV3-1
J gene: TRBJ2-2
CDR3 protein: CASSQDGTSGRTGELFF

CDR3 length: 13
V gene: TRBV20-1
J gene: TRBJ1-2
CDR3 protein: CSARENSGLGYTF

CDR3 length: 13
V gene: TRBV6-2/TRBV6-3
J gene: TRBJ2-7
CDR3 protein: CASTIRGYDEQYF

CDR3 length: 14
V gene: TRBV11-2
J gene: TRBJ1-1
CDR3 protein: CASSLASTNTEAFF

CDR3 length: 14
V gene: TRBV5-1
J gene: TRBJ2-7
CDR3 protein: CASSHSTGTYEQYF

CDR3 length: 17
V gene: TRBV2
J gene: TRBJ1-4
CDR3 protein: CASRDRQGAATNEKLFF

CDR3 length: 18
V gene: TRBV11-2
J gene: TRBJ2-3
CDR3 protein: CASSSSPTSGWGTDTQYF

CDR3 length: 19
V gene: TRBV20-1
J gene: TRBJ2-1
CDR3 protein: CSARVPPGLAGGFGNEQFF

CDR3 length: 12
V gene: TRBV28
J gene: TRBJ1-2
CDR3 protein: CASSFRNYVYTF

CDR3 length: 14
V gene: TRBV7-2
J gene: TRBJ2-7
CDR3 protein: CASSLMPETYEQYF

CDR3 length: 11
V gene: TRBV7-8
J gene: TRBJ2-5
CDR3 protein: CASSYQETQYF

CDR3 length: 14
V gene: TRBV20-1
J gene: TRBJ2-7
CDR3 protein: CSAPSPGTRYEQYF

CDR3 length: 13
V gene: TRBV30
J gene: TRBJ1-5
CDR3 protein: CASSGHLNQPQHF

CDR3 length: 16
V gene: TRBV5-1
J gene: TRBJ2-2
CDR3 protein: CASSLLTSANTGELFF

CDR3 length: 18
V gene: TRBV20-1
J gene: TRBJ2-3
CDR3 protein: CSARLSGTGAFRADTQYF

CDR3 length: 14
V gene: TRBV6-1
J gene: TRBJ2-7
CDR3 protein: CASSPPDTSGEQYF

CDR3 length: 13
V gene: TRBV5-1
J gene: TRBJ1-2
CDR3 protein: CASSLRRGRCYTF

CDR3 length: 12
V gene: TRBV7-2
J gene: TRBJ2-4
CDR3 protein: CASSLAANIQYF

CDR3 length: 15
V gene: TRBV28
J gene: TRBJ1-2
CDR3 protein: CASSSGTGALYGYTF

CDR3 length: 19
V gene: TRBV27
J gene: TRBJ2-3
CDR3 protein: CASSLSLDSVAGSTDTQYF

CDR3 length: 14
V gene: TRBV20-1
J gene: TRBJ1-2
CDR3 protein: CSARVPGTDYGYTF

CDR3 length: 14
V gene: TRBV30
J gene: TRBJ1-4
CDR3 protein: CAWSNWGINEKLFF

CDR3 length: 17
V gene: TRBV28
J gene: TRBJ1-5
CDR3 protein: CASSLPGKAYRNQPQHF

CDR3 length: 17
V gene: TRBV19
J gene: TRBJ2-1
CDR3 protein: CASSRSPGLEWAPEQFF

CDR3 length: 20
V gene: TRBV28
J gene: TRBJ2-7
CDR3 protein: CASSFFPPLRNPFLSVEQYF

CDR3 length: 13
V gene: TRBV7-9
J gene: TRBJ2-5
CDR3 protein: CASRPTGEETQYF